This passage covers 10 T cell receptor beta chains from one sample sequenced in a study of human T cells and chemical hapten exposure. The time point denotes: patch test 3, about 24 weeks after DPC sensitization. Treatment indicated: therapeutic diphenylcyclopropenone sensitization with weekly scalp DPC. TCRdb used MiXCR to reprocess the RACE reads, holding one entry per CDR3 protein. The data contain tens of thousands of distinct CDR3 sequences, roughly 11% of them singletons. The sequencing here drew on whole blood, taken in connection with sensitization to the hapten diphenylcyclopropenone (DPC). These TCRs come from a woman between 50 and 59 years old with alopecia areata. Some clones in this sample may be carry-over from other donors' samples.

The sample holds many counts of this clonotype. The chain is built from TRBV15 and TRBJ2-1, with 9 bases aligning to TRBD1. Germline V lookup: CDR1 LNHNV, CDR2 YYDKDF (reference sequence). The CDR3 consists of 15 residues. The trim removed 3 bases at V and 7 bases at J, leaving 7 bases unmatched. The CDR3 bases are TGTGCCACCAGCAGCCCTGGACAGGGGTGGAATGAGCAGTTCTTC. This gives the protein CATSSPGQGWNEQFF.

This chain uses TRBV5-4 with TRBJ2-1, with 7 bases fitting TRBD2. The CDR3 is 14 residues long. Germline CDR1 and CDR2: SGHNT and YYREEE (reference sequence). The trim removed 1 base at V and 9 bases at J, leaving 7 bases unmatched. The CDR3 sequence: CASSLYSGVSEQFF. The CDR3 nucleotides are TGTGCCAGCAGCTTGTACAGCGGGGTTAGTGAGCAGTTCTTC.

The chain combines TRBV21-1 with TRBJ2-5; the table's D call TRBD1 went unverified against the DNA. TRBV21-1 is labeled a pseudogene. This CDR3 is built from 16 residues. CDR3 sequence: CASSKLDRKHQETQYF. The CDR3 region has the DNA TGTGCCAGCAGCAAACTAGACAGAAAGCACCAAGAGACCCAGTACTTC.

The chain recombines TRBV28 with TRBJ1-2; D is perhaps TRBD1 (5 bases). Per the germline V gene, CDR1 is MDHEN and CDR2 is SYDVKM. Between the trimmed V and J ends, which lost 7 bases and 8 bases, there was a span of 17 bases. The CDR3 loop spans 13 amino acids. The CDR3 is CASIPGGGLGYTF. The DNA for the CDR3 is TGTGCCAGCATCCCCGGGGGGGGTCTGGGCTACACCTTC.

For this clonotype: A single base separates this from a much larger clone, so it may be a read error. V usage is TRBV28 and J usage is TRBJ1-6, with D maybe TRBD1 (5 bases). The CDR3 runs to 15 residues. Germline V lookup: CDR1 MDHEN, CDR2 SYDVKM. Trimming shortened V by 2 bases and J by 0 bases, and 5 bases separated the two germline ends. The CDR3 DNA sequence: TGTGCCAGCAGTTTAGGGGGCTCCTATAATTCACCCCTCCACTTT. It codes for CASSLGGSYNSPLHF. The full variable domain, with the rest looked up from reference TRBV28 and TRBJ1-6, is DVKVTQSSRYLVKRTGEKVFLECVQDMDHENMFWYRQDPGLGLRLIYFSYDVKMKEKGDIPEGYSVSREKKERFSLILESASTNQTSMYLCASSLGGSYNSPLHFGNGTRLTVT.

Ten or more counts support this clonotype. The V call is TRBV18, the J call TRBJ2-7; D unclear. Germline V lookup: CDR1 KGHSH, CDR2 LQKENI. The CDR3 extends over 14 amino acids. V lost 3 bases and J lost 0, with 9 bases in between. The CDR3 DNA is TGTGCCAGCTCACCCGGCCTTAGCTCCTACGAGCAGTACTTC. Residues: CASSPGLSSYEQYF.

This clonotype turned up a few times. The V gene is TRBV3-1, the J gene TRBJ1-1; no firm D call. V was clipped by 9 bases and J by 4 bases, with 18 bases between them. Germline V gene lookup returns CDR1 LGHDT and CDR2 YNNKEL (reference sequence). The CDR3 length is 14 residues. CDR3 region: CASSKQESSTEAFF. DNA for the CDR3: TGTGCCAGTTCAAAGCAGGAGAGTAGCACTGAAGCTTTCTTT.

This clonotype was found a few times. The chain combines TRBV18 with TRBJ2-7, with D perhaps matching TRBD2 (6 bases). The CDR3 sequence is 15 residues long. Trimming removed 2 bases at V and 2 bases at J, with 13 bases between. Germline V CDR1 and CDR2: KGHSH, LQKENI. CDR3 sequence reads: CASSPTGLSTYEQYF. The CDR3, as DNA: TGTGCCAGCTCACCAACGGGACTCTCAACCTACGAGCAGTACTTC. Filled out from reference TRBV18 and TRBJ2-7, the complete variable domain reads NAGVMQNPRHLVRRRGQEARLRCSPMKGHSHVYWYRQLPEEGLKFMVYLQKENIIDESGMPKERFSAEFPKEGPSILRIQQVVRGDSAAYFCASSPTGLSTYEQYFGPGTRLTVT.

This clonotype was seen ten or more times. The V call is TRBV10-1, the J call TRBJ2-2, with 7 bases lining up with TRBD1. The CDR3 has 14 amino acids. Germline CDR1 and CDR2: WNHNN and SYGVQD (reference sequence). The V segment lost 4 bases and the J segment 4 bases; nucleotides outside the gene matches: 3. In nucleotides, the CDR3 is TGCGCCAGCAGTGCAGCAGGGGGCACCGGGGAGCTGTTTTTT. This encodes CASSAAGGTGELFF.

This clonotype came up a few times. The V gene is TRBV7-9, the J gene TRBJ2-7, with 12 bases matching TRBD1. The V segment lost 5 bases and the J segment 5 bases; nucleotides outside the gene matches: 10. This CDR3 spans 16 amino acids. Germline V gene sequence: CDR1 SEHNR, CDR2 FQNEAQ (reference sequence). The CDR3 sequence: CASSPLPGQGANEQYF. As DNA, the CDR3 is TGTGCCAGCAGCCCTCTCCCGGGACAGGGGGCTAACGAGCAGTACTTC.